This T cell receptor (beta chain) was recovered during a study of chemoradiotherapy in HPV16-positive cancers. The CDR3 length is 14 residues. Germline lookup yields CDR1 SQVTM and CDR2 ANQGSEA. With V trimmed by 6 bases and J by 4 bases, 7 bases remained unmatched. Method: immunoSEQ multiplex PCR; TCRdb's copy keeps in-frame clones and lacks some. The data show approximately 11,000 clones, 90% seen once. The clonotype originates from a human donor with HPV-associated anogenital cancer. The V gene is TRBV29-1, the J gene TRBJ1-1, with 11 bases lining up with TRBD1. The biological material was taken from a patient who underwent chemoradiotherapy. CDR3 sequence (DNA): TGCAGCGTGGGAGGTGGGACAGGGGGCACTGAAGCTTTCTTT. Translating it yields CSVGGGTGGTEAFF.